What follows are 18 T cell receptor beta chains derived from one specimen sequenced in a study of molecular identifiers for immune sequencing clone quantification. TCRdb reprocessed the PCR reads via MiXCR and lists one record per CDR3 protein. The repertoire holds around 86,000 distinct CDR3 sequences, with roughly 19% as singletons. The specimen was naive CD8+ T cells from blood, with Jurkat cell RNA spiked in. The subset denotes: FACS-sorted CD8+CD4-CCR7+CD45RA+ naive T cells. The source of these receptors is a human donor in good health. Some libraries in this study had Jurkat cell RNA spiked in.

Many counts were recorded for this clonotype. J is TRBJ1-4 and V is TRBV14; no reliable D call. From germline, CDR1 is SGHDN and CDR2 FVKESK. V was pared by 5 bases and J by 0 bases, with 10 bases between. The CDR3 spans 15 residues. The DNA for the CDR3 is TGTGCCAGCAGCTTACCGGACGCAACTAATGAAAAACTGTTTTTT. It yields the protein CASSLPDATNEKLFF.

This clonotype was found many times. The V gene is TRBV5-4, the J gene TRBJ2-1; no clear D gene. This CDR3 spans 14 amino acids. V lost 4 bases and J lost 5, with 13 bases in between. Germline assignment: CDR1 SGHNT and CDR2 YYREEE (reference sequence). The CDR3 DNA reads TGTGCCAGCAGCCACGAGACCGGAGACAATGAGCAGTTCTTC. It encodes CASSHETGDNEQFF.

This clonotype showed up many times. The V and J genes are TRBV7-9 and TRBJ2-3; TRBD2 agrees at 16 bases. With 4 bases clipped from V and 1 base from J, the junction kept 8 bases outside the gene matches. Germline V CDR1 and CDR2: SEHNR, FQNEAQ (reference sequence). The CDR3 has 19 residues. In nucleotides, the CDR3 is TGTGCCAGCAGCTCCCCCGGGACTAGCGGGAGGGCCGGCACAGATACGCAGTATTTT. This translates into CASSSPGTSGRAGTDTQYF. Full variable domain (outside the CDR3, taken from reference TRBV7-9 and TRBJ2-3): DTGVSQNPRHKITKRGQNVTFRCDPISEHNRLYWYRQTLGQGPEFLTYFQNEAQLEKSRLLSDRFSAERPKGSFSTLEIQRTEQGDSAMYLCASSSPGTSGRAGTDTQYFGPGTRLTVL.

This clonotype was counted a few times. Just one base apart from a much larger clone, this may be a read error. The rearrangement uses TRBV5-3 and TRBJ1-1; 7 bases map to TRBD1. TRBV5-3 falls under the ORF class, with uncertain function. The CDR3 length is 14 residues. CDR3 in amino acids: CASSFRDSYTGAFF. In nucleotides, the CDR3 is TGTGCCAGCAGCTTCCGGGACAGTTACACTGGAGCTTTCTTT.

This clonotype occurred many times. The chain couples TRBV24-1 to TRBJ2-3; D not certain. V lost 9 bases and J 4 bases, leaving 7 bases between the germline ends. Germline-derived CDR1 and CDR2 are KGHDR and SFDVKD. The CDR3 covers 11 residues. The CDR3 region is CATGGADTQYF. The CDR3 bases are TGTGCCACCGGTGGCGCAGATACGCAGTATTTT.

This clonotype was detected many times. The chain is built from TRBV2 and TRBJ1-1; 7 positions agree with TRBD1. This CDR3 spans 13 amino acids. V was clipped by 3 bases and J by 5 bases; unmatched bases: 3. Germline values: CDR1 SNHLY, CDR2 FYNNEI. Written as DNA, the CDR3 is TGTGCCAGCAGTGAGACAGGGAGAACTGAAGCTTTCTTT. This sequence encodes CASSETGRTEAFF.

Many counts were recorded for this clonotype. This rearrangement joins TRBV28 to TRBJ2-5, with TRBD1 matching 9 bases. The CDR3 runs 16 residues. Trimming removed 3 bases from V and 5 bases from J; junction bases left unmatched: 10. The germline V gene encodes CDR1 MDHEN and CDR2 SYDVKM. The chain's CDR3 is CASSFDRGAFSETQYF. The CDR3 DNA sequence: TGTGCCAGCAGTTTCGACAGGGGGGCCTTCAGCGAGACCCAGTACTTC.

The count of this clonotype is one. Given a much more abundant clone one base away, this may be a read error. This chain joins TRBV25-1 and TRBJ2-1, with 13 positions matching TRBD2. CDR1 MGHDK and CDR2 SYGVNS come from the germline V gene. The CDR3 extends over 14 amino acids. Trimming took 10 bases from V and 7 from J; bases not matched to a gene: 7. For the CDR3, the DNA is TGTGCCACTACGGGACTAGCGGGGTGGAATGAGCAGTTCTTC. Its translation is CATTGLAGWNEQFF.

In its sample, this clonotype was seen many times. V gene TRBV20-1 combines with J gene TRBJ2-3, with 11 bases aligning to TRBD2. Germline V gives CDR1 DFQATT, CDR2 SNEGSKA (reference sequence). V trimming: 2 bases; J trimming: 3 bases; junction bases outside the gene matches: 4. This CDR3 has 15 amino acids. The CDR3 DNA is TGCAGTGCTAGAATACTAGCGGGAGCGACAGATACGCAGTATTTT. Protein: CSARILAGATDTQYF.

The chain couples TRBV19 to TRBJ1-6; D is undetermined. The V end was cut by 1 base, the J end by 12 bases, with 4 bases between. CDR1 and CDR2 from the germline V gene are LNHDA and SQIVND (reference sequence). The CDR3 spans 11 residues. CDR3 amino acids: CASSIGEPLHF. CDR3 nucleotides: TGTGCCAGTAGTATAGGAGAACCCCTCCACTTT.

This clonotype was seen repeatedly, ten times or more. This rearrangement joins TRBV21-1 to TRBJ2-4; TRBD1, the D gene given by the table, was not confirmed from the DNA. TRBV21-1 is reported as a pseudogene. The length of the CDR3 is 16 residues. In nucleotides, the CDR3 is TGTGCCAGCAGCAGTGTCAGGGACCTAGCCAAAAACATTCAGTACTTC. It translates to CASSSVRDLAKNIQYF.

This clonotype came up many times. This rearrangement joins TRBV30 to TRBJ2-2; no clear D. This CDR3 has 11 amino acids. V lost 2 bases, J lost 8 bases, and 6 bases lay in between. Germline V lookup: CDR1 GTSNPN, CDR2 SVGIG (reference sequence). This CDR3 reads CAWSFLGELFF. The DNA for the CDR3 is TGTGCCTGGAGTTTTTTGGGGGAGCTGTTTTTT. The whole variable domain, filled in from reference TRBV30 and TRBJ2-2, reads SQTIHQWPATLVQPVGSPLSLECTVEGTSNPNLYWYRQAAGRGLQLLFYSVGIGQISSEVPQNLSASRPQDRQFILSSKKLLLSDSGFYLCAWSFLGELFFGEGSRLTVL.

With regard to this clonotype: This may be a read error: a much more frequent sequence differs by one nucleotide. The V and J genes are TRBV9 and TRBJ2-3, with D perhaps TRBD1 (5 bases). The V gene's germline CDR1 is SGDLS and CDR2 YYNGEE. CDR3 size: 14 residues. CDR3 sequence: CASSVDGHTDTRYF. The CDR3 DNA sequence: TGTGCCAGCAGCGTTGACGGACACACAGATACGCGGTATTTT.

This clonotype was seen ten or more times. V gene TRBV10-2 combines with J gene TRBJ2-3, with 9 bases identical to TRBD2. Germline assignment: CDR1 WSHSY and CDR2 SAAADI. V was pared by 7 bases and J by 3 bases, with 8 bases of the junction left unmatched. CDR3 length: 15 residues. CDR3 bases: TGCGCCAGCAATACCCTAGCGGGGAGTACAGATACGCAGTATTTT. Its protein product is CASNTLAGSTDTQYF.

This clonotype was found many times. The chain uses TRBV15 and TRBJ1-1; D is possibly TRBD1 (6 bases). V lost 7 bases and J lost 0, with 9 bases in between. This CDR3 has 13 residues. Germline CDR1 LNHNV, CDR2 YYDKDF (reference sequence). The CDR3 loop reads CATTGDMNTEAFF. The CDR3, as DNA: TGTGCCACCACAGGGGACATGAACACTGAAGCTTTCTTT.

This clonotype was detected ten times or more. The V gene is TRBV7-9, the J gene TRBJ2-1; D possibly uses TRBD1 or TRBD2 (5 bases each). Germline V gene sequence: CDR1 SEHNR, CDR2 FQNEAQ (reference sequence). V lost 1 base, J lost 7 bases, and 17 bases lay in between. The CDR3 spans 16 residues. The CDR3 loop reads CASSLEGPLAWNEQFF. In nucleotides, the CDR3 is TGTGCCAGCAGCTTAGAGGGACCGCTTGCCTGGAATGAGCAGTTCTTC. The full variable domain, completed using reference TRBV7-9 and TRBJ2-1, is DTGVSQNPRHKITKRGQNVTFRCDPISEHNRLYWYRQTLGQGPEFLTYFQNEAQLEKSRLLSDRFSAERPKGSFSTLEIQRTEQGDSAMYLCASSLEGPLAWNEQFFGPGTRLTVL.

This clonotype was seen ten or more times. This chain joins TRBV5-6 and TRBJ2-7; the match to TRBD2 covers 10 bases. Germline values: CDR1 SGHDT, CDR2 YYEEEE. The V segment lost 0 bases and the J segment 3 bases; nucleotides outside the gene matches: 6. This CDR3 contains 16 residues. CDR3: CASSLGLAGEHYEQYF. The CDR3 nucleotides are TGTGCCAGCAGCTTGGGTCTAGCGGGAGAGCACTACGAGCAGTACTTC.

This clonotype has a single count. J is TRBJ2-1 and V is TRBV9; 7 nucleotides agree with TRBD2. This CDR3 has 19 amino acids. Germline V gives CDR1 SGDLS, CDR2 YYNGEE. Germline trimming cut 7 bases from V and 0 bases from J; bases unmatched to any gene: 19. Written as DNA, the CDR3 is TGTGCCAGCGATGATGGGGGGGTGGGATCTGCCGACTCCTACAATGAGCAGTTCTTC. Translated: CASDDGGVGSADSYNEQFF.